This T cell receptor beta chain was profiled in a study of cytomegalovirus exposure and HLA in healthy donors. In regard to this clone: Its antigen is not known.

Study-wide findings and caveats: Follow-up analysis later connected one missense variant in DCLRE1C with trimming of TCR beta V- and J-genes.

With 5 bases removed from V and 6 bases from J, the gap between germline ends came to 16 bases. This CDR3 is 15 amino acids long. Germline CDR1 reads MNHEY; CDR2 reads SVGAGI. Amplification used 60 Vbeta primers and 13 Jbeta primers. Clones were sequenced by immunoSEQ multiplex PCR, and TCRdb holds only the in-frame ones, with some missing. Seen in this sample are tens of thousands of clones; the ten most common clones hold approximately 5.3%. The specimen was PBMCs. This sequence joins TRBV6-5 and TRBJ2-2; possible D gene TRBD1, 6 bases. This receptor was identified in a woman aged 40-49 years in good health and CMV-seropositive. The CDR3 loop reads CASSPRPGAAGELFF. The CDR3 bases are TGTGCCAGCAGTCCCCGCCCAGGGGCGGCCGGGGAGCTGTTTTTT.